The sequence of this TCR beta chain was determined in a study of CD8 T cells in ankylosing spondylitis. Study-wide findings and caveats: The disease-linked clones had a CD8+ phenotype and low blood frequencies.

This clonotype was seen only a few times. Its antigen remains unidentified. V lost 8 bases and J 8 bases, leaving 15 bases between the germline ends. This CDR3 comprises 13 residues. Quantitative 5'-RACE with molecular barcodes was used to make the TCR beta libraries. TCRdb processed the 5' RACE reads anew with MiXCR; each CDR3 protein has one entry. Counted here are 150,000 to 200,000 distinct CDR3 sequences, around 10% occurring once; the ten biggest clones make up almost 30%. The sample consisted of blood, either unsorted or a sorted T cell fraction (not recorded which). This sequence joins TRBV12-3 or TRBV12-4 and TRBJ1-4; maybe TRBD1 (5 bases). The receptor comes from a male donor with ankylosing spondylitis or in good health (not recorded which). In DNA, the CDR3 is TGTGCCAGCGGGGAAGCGGGGACCGAAAAACTGTTTTTT. Amino acids: CASGEAGTEKLFF.